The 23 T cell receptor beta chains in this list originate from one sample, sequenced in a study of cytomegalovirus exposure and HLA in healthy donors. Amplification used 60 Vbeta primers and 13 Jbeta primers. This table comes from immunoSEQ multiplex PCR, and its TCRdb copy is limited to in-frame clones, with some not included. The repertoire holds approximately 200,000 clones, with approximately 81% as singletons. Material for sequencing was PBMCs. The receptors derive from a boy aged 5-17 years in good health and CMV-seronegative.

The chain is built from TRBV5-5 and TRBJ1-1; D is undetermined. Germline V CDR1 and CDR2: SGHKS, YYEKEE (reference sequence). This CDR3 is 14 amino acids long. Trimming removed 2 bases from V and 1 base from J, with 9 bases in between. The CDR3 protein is CASSLFAGNTEAFF. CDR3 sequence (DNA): TGTGCCAGCAGCTTATTCGCGGGGAACACTGAAGCTTTCTTT.

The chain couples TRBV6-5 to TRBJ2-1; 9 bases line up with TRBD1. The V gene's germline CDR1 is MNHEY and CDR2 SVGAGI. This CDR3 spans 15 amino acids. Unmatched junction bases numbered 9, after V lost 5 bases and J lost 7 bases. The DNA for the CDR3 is TGTGCCAGCAGTAACCGGGACAGGGTAGTGAATGAGCAGTTCTTC. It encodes CASSNRDRVVNEQFF.

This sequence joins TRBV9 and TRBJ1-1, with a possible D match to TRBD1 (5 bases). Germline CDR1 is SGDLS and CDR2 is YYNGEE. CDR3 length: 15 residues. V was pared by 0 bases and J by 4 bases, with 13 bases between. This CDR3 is CASSVGRGVGTEAFF. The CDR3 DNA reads TGTGCCAGCAGCGTAGGAAGGGGCGTGGGCACTGAAGCTTTCTTT.

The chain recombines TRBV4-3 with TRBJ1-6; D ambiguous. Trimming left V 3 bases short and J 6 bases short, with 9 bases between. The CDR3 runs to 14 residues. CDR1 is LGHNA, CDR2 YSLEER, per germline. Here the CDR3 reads CASSHAGSNSPLHF. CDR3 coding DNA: TGCGCCAGCAGCCATGCGGGAAGTAATTCACCCCTCCACTTT.

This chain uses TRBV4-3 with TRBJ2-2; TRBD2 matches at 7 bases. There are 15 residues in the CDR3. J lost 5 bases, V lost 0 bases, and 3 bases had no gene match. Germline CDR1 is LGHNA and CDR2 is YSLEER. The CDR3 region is CASSQDREGTGELFF. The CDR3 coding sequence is TGCGCCAGCAGCCAAGATAGGGAGGGAACCGGGGAGCTGTTTTTT.

The CDR3 coding sequence is TGTGCCAGCAGTAACAGGCTAAATCCTAGGGGCTACACCTTC. Its protein is CASSNRLNPRGYTF. The chain recombines TRBV28 with TRBJ1-2, with D possibly matching TRBD1 (5 bases). The CDR3 sequence is 14 residues long. V shed 5 bases and J shed 8 bases, with 18 bases lying between them. Per the germline V gene, CDR1 is MDHEN and CDR2 is SYDVKM.

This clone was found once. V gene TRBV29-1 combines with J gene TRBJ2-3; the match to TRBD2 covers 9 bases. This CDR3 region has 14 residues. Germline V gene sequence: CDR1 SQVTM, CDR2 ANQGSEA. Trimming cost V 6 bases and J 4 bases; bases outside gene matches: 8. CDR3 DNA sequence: TGCAGCGTCTCCAGCGGGGGGAGGTCAGATACGCAGTATTTT. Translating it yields CSVSSGGRSDTQYF.

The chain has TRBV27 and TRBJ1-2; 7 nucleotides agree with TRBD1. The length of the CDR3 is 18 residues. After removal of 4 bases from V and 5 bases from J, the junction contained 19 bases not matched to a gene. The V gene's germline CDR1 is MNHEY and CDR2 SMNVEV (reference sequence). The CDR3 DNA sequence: TGTGCCAGCAGTTCTACTGCCTCGGTGGCGGGACAGCTTTATGGCTACACCTTC. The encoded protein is CASSSTASVAGQLYGYTF.

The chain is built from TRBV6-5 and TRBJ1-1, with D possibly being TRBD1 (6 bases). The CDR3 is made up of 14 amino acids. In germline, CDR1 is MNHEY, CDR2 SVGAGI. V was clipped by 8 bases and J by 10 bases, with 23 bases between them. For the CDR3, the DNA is TGTGCCAGCCGATTTCAACCCGGGACAAACCGAGCTTTCTTT. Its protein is CASRFQPGTNRAFF.

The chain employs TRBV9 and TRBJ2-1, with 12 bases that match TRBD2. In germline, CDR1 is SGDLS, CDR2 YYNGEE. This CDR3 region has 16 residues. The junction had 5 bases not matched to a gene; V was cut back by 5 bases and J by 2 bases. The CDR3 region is CASRDGLAGTYNEQFF. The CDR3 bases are TGTGCCAGCAGGGACGGACTAGCGGGGACCTACAATGAGCAGTTCTTC.

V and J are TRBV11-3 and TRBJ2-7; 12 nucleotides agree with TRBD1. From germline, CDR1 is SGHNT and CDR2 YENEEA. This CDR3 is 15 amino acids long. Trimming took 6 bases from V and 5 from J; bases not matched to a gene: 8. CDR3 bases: TGTGCCAGCAGTTTGGGACAGGGGGCTCTAGACGAGCAGTACTTC. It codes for CASSLGQGALDEQYF.

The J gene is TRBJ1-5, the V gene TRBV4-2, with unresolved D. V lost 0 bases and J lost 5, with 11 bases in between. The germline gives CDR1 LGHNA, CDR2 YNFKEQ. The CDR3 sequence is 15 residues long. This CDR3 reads CASSQDGRDHQPQHF. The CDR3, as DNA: TGTGCCAGCAGCCAAGATGGGAGGGATCATCAGCCCCAGCATTTT.

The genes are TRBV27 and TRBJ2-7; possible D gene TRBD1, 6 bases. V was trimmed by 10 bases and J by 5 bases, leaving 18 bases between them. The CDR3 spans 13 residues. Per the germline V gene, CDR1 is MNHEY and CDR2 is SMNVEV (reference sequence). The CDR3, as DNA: TGTGCCACCGGCGCGTCAGGGGCCCACGAGCAGTACTTC. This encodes CATGASGAHEQYF.

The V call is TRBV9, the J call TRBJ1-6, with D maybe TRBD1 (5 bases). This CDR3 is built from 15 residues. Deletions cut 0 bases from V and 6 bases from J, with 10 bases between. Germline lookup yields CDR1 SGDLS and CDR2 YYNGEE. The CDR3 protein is CASSVEGRVNSPLHF. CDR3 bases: TGTGCCAGCAGCGTAGAAGGCAGGGTTAATTCACCCCTCCACTTT.

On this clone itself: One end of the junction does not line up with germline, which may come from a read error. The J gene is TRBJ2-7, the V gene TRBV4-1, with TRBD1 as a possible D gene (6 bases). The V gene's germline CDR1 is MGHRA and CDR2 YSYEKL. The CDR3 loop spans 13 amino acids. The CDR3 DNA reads TGCGCCAGCAGCCAAGAGCGCGGTTCAGGGGTGGACTTC. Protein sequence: CASSQERGSGVDF.

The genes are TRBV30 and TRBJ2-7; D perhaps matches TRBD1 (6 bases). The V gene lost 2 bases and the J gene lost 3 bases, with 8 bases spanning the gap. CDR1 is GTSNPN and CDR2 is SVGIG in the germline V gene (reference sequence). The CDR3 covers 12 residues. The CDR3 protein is CAWSPGDYEQYF. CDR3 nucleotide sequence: TGTGCCTGGAGTCCAGGGGACTACGAGCAGTACTTC.

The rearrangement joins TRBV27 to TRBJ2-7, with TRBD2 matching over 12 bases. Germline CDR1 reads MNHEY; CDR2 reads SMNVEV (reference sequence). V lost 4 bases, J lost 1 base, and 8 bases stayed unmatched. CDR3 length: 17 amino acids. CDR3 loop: CASSWSSGRDGSYEQYF. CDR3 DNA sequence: TGTGCCAGCAGTTGGTCTAGCGGGAGGGATGGGTCCTACGAGCAGTACTTC.

In DNA, the CDR3 is TGTGCCAGCAGCTTAGCGGGGGGCTCTGGAAACACCATATATTTT. Its protein product is CASSLAGGSGNTIYF. The V call is TRBV7-9, the J call TRBJ1-3; maybe TRBD1 (5 bases). The germline V and J ends were trimmed by 0 bases and 0 bases, with 6 bases remaining between them. Germline assignment: CDR1 SEHNR and CDR2 FQNEAQ (reference sequence). This CDR3 is built from 15 residues.

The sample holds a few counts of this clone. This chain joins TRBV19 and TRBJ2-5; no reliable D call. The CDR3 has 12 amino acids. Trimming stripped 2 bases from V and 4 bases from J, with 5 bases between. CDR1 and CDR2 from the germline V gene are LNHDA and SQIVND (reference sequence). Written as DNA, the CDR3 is TGTGCCAGTAGTATATCGGGAGAGACCCAGTACTTC. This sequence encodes CASSISGETQYF.

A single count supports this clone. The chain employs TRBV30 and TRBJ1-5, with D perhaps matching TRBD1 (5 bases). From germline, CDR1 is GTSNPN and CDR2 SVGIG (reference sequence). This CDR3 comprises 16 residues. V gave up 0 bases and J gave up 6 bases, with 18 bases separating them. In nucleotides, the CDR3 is TGTGCCTGGAGTGTTCGGTCTGGACGGGGGAGTCAGCCCCAGCATTTT. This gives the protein CAWSVRSGRGSQPQHF.

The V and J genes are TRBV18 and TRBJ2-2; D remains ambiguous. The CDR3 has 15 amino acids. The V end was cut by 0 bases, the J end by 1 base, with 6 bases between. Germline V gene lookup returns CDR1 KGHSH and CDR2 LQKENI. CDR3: CASSPPTGNTGELFF. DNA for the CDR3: TGTGCCAGCTCACCACCCACCGGGAACACCGGGGAGCTGTTTTTT.

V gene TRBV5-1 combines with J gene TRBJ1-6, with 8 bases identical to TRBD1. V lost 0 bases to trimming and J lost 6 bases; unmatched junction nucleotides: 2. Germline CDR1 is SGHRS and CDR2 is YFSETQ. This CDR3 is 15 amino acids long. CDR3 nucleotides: TGCGCCAGCAGCTTGGGACAGGGGAGTAATTCACCCCTCCACTTT. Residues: CASSLGQGSNSPLHF.

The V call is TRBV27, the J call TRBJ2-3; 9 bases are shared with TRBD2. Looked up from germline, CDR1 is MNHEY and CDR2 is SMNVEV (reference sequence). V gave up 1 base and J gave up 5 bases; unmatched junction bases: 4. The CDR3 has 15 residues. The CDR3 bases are TGTGCCAGCAGTTTATTGCGGGAGGGCAAAGATACGCAGTATTTT. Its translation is CASSLLREGKDTQYF.